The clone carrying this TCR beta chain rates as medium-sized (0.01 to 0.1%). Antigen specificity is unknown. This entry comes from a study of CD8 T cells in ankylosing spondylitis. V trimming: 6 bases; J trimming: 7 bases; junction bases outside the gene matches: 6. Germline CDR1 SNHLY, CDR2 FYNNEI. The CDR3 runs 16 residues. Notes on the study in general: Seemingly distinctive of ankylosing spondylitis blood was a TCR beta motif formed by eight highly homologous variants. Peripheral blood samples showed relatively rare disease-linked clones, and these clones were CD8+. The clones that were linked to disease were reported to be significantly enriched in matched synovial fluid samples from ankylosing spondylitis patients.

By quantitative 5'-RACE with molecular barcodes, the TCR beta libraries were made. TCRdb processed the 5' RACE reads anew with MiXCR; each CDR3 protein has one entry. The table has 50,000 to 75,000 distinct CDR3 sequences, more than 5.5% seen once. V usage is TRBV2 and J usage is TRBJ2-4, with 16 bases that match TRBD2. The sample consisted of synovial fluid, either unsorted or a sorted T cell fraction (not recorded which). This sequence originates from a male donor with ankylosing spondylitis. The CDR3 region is CASRVGLAGGTNIQYF. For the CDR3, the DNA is TGTGCCAGCAGGGTGGGACTAGCGGGAGGGACGAACATTCAGTACTTC.